The clone carrying this T cell receptor (beta chain) has more than one count but fewer than ten. What it binds is not known. This entry belongs to a study of post-analysis software for immune sequencing data. The authors incorporated unique molecular identifiers into the TCR beta cDNA libraries. T cells, roughly 1 to 10 million of them, yielded hundreds of thousands of cDNA molecules. TCRdb recomputed calls from the PCR reads with MiXCR, one row per CDR3 protein. The table includes hundreds of thousands of distinct CDR3 sequences, more than 30% detected once. V was shortened by 5 bases and J by 0 bases, with 8 bases between the two germline ends. CDR3 length: 13 residues. Study-level results: Elevated frequency relative to controls characterized roughly five TRBV segments in patients, TRBV5-6, TRBV5-1 and TRBV20-1 among them. Diversity measured as normalized Chao1 was significantly lower in multiple sclerosis patients than in controls.

V and J are TRBV12-3 or TRBV12-4 and TRBJ2-7; unclear D gene. Sequencing was performed on blood. The sequence came from a girl aged 2 to 10 with multiple sclerosis. The CDR3 region has the DNA TGTGCCAGCAGTAATGAGGACTCCTACGAGCAGTACTTC. This gives the protein CASSNEDSYEQYF.